This passage covers 18 T cell receptor beta chains from one sample sequenced in a study of metastatic and nonmetastatic thyroid tumors. MiXCR reprocessed the PCR reads for TCRdb. The sample includes approximately 31,000 clones, 15% to 20% of them seen just once. Nobody among the patients had been given any treatment before thyroid surgery. Sequenced material: blood. The receptor set was obtained from a female donor with papillary thyroid cancer or a benign thyroid nodule (not recorded which). Some clones in this sample may be carry-over from other donors' samples.

V usage is TRBV28 and J usage is TRBJ1-6; D is ambiguous. CDR3 size: 14 residues. CDR1 is MDHEN and CDR2 is SYDVKM in the germline V gene. Trimming stripped 10 bases from V and 18 bases from J, with 28 bases between. This CDR3 is CATADRPSNSTPHF. As DNA, the CDR3 is TGTGCCACTGCTGATCGACCCAGCAATTCAACCCCCCACTTT.

This chain joins TRBV20-1 and TRBJ1-3; perhaps TRBD1 as D (5 bases). Trimming stripped 5 bases from V and 1 base from J, with 18 bases between. In germline, CDR1 is DFQATT, CDR2 SNEGSKA (reference sequence). The CDR3 spans 16 residues. CDR3 DNA: TGCAGTGCTCGGGAAACAGGCCAGGCTTCTGGAAACACCATATATTTT. Translated: CSARETGQASGNTIYF.

This clone was detected a few times. Sequence at one end of the junction differs from germline and may be a read error. V and J are TRBV25-1 and TRBJ2-3; 11 nucleotides match TRBD2. Germline CDR1 and CDR2: MGHDK and SYGVNS. The CDR3 spans 18 residues. The CDR3 region has the DNA TGTGTCAGCAGTGAATGGACCCTGACTAGCGGGATGACAGATACGCAGTATTTT. It translates to CVSSEWTLTSGMTDTQYF.

Ten or more counts support this clone. This chain joins TRBV5-1 and TRBJ1-4; D call uncertain. Germline loops: CDR1 SGHRS, CDR2 YFSETQ. The CDR3 loop spans 15 amino acids. The V and J ends lost 0 bases and 3 bases respectively, with 9 bases between them. The CDR3 region is CASSLDELANEKLFF. CDR3 coding DNA: TGCGCCAGCAGCTTGGACGAGTTGGCTAATGAAAAACTGTTTTTT.

This CDR3 reads CASKERAGGQVGETQYF. In DNA form, the CDR3 reads TGTGCCAGCAAAGAACGGGCGGGAGGACAGGTCGGGGAGACCCAGTACTTC. The gene calls are TRBV7-2 and TRBJ2-5; perhaps TRBD2 as D (8 bases). CDR3 length: 17 amino acids. V shed 7 bases and J shed 5 bases, with 26 bases lying between them. The germline gives CDR1 SGHTA, CDR2 FQGNSA.

The chain employs TRBV18 and TRBJ1-5; the D gene is possibly TRBD1 (5 bases). Germline CDR1 and CDR2: KGHSH and LQKENI. V was trimmed by 6 bases and J by 5 bases, leaving 17 bases between them. The CDR3 is made up of 15 amino acids. The CDR3 is CASSLLQQVYQPQHF. The CDR3 DNA is TGTGCCAGCTCCCTACTGCAACAGGTTTATCAGCCCCAGCATTTT.

V usage is TRBV2 and J usage is TRBJ2-2; 9 bases map to TRBD1. J was trimmed by 7 bases and V by 8 bases; bases with no gene match: 11. Germline CDR1 SNHLY, CDR2 FYNNEI. The CDR3 spans 15 residues. For the CDR3, the DNA is TGTGCCAGCTCACCCTCGACAGGGGGACTCGGGGAGCTGTTTTTT. Residues: CASSPSTGGLGELFF.

This clone was counted once. CDR3 region: CSARGGQGASFSYEQYF. The CDR3 bases are TGCAGTGCTAGAGGGGGACAGGGGGCCTCCTTCTCCTACGAGCAGTACTTC. This rearrangement joins TRBV20-1 to TRBJ2-7; 12 bases align to TRBD1. This CDR3 contains 17 residues. V gave up 1 base and J gave up 0 bases; unmatched junction bases: 7. CDR1 DFQATT and CDR2 SNEGSKA come from the germline V gene (reference sequence).

This clone was found many times. A read error may be the cause here, since a much bigger clone is one base away. V usage is TRBV10-2 and J usage is TRBJ2-3; TRBD1 matches 9 bases. Trimming at V came to 8 bases and at J to 5 bases, leaving 11 bases not matched to a gene. The CDR3 covers 15 residues. Germline loops: CDR1 WSHSY, CDR2 SAAADI. This CDR3 reads CASGSTGGVVDTQYF. The CDR3 coding sequence is TGCGCCAGCGGTTCGACAGGGGGGGTTGTAGATACGCAGTATTTT.

This chain joins TRBV28 and TRBJ1-2, with D tentatively TRBD1 (6 bases). Trimming took off 3 bases at V and 5 bases at J, with 16 bases between the two ends. The germline CDR1 and CDR2 sequences are MDHEN and SYDVKM. The CDR3 is 15 amino acids. The CDR3 nucleotides are TGTGCCAGCAGTTTCTCCGGGAAAGGGACATATGGCTACACCTTC. Encoded protein: CASSFSGKGTYGYTF.

The table lists this clone with many counts. J is TRBJ1-3 and V is TRBV18, with TRBD1 matching over 7 bases. The CDR3 is 17 amino acids. Losses at the gene ends were 3 bases for V and 2 bases for J; bases not matched to a gene: 10. Per germline, CDR1 KGHSH and CDR2 LQKENI. Here the CDR3 DNA reads TGTGCCAGCTCACCCTACCACGACAGGGTTACTGGAAACACCATATATTTT. Translation: CASSPYHDRVTGNTIYF.

This clone was detected many times. The chain combines TRBV5-1 with TRBJ1-1; possibly TRBD1 for D (5 bases). Trimming left V 0 bases short and J 1 base short, with 7 bases between. The germline V gene has CDR1 SGHRS and CDR2 YFSETQ. The CDR3 is 14 residues long. The CDR3 is CASSLEQGNTEAFF. The CDR3 DNA reads TGCGCCAGCAGCTTGGAGCAGGGGAACACTGAAGCTTTCTTT. Drawing the rest from reference TRBV5-1 and TRBJ1-1, the complete variable domain is KAGVTQTPRYLIKTRGQQVTLSCSPISGHRSVSWYQQTPGQGLQFLFEYFSETQRNKGNFPGRFSGRQFSNSRSEMNVSTLELGDSALYLCASSLEQGNTEAFFGQGTRLTVV.

Many counts were recorded for this clone. This may be a read error, as it is one base from a much larger clone. The rearrangement links TRBV28 to TRBJ1-2; 10 positions agree with TRBD1. Germline V gene data show CDR1 as MDHEN and CDR2 as SYDVKM. The CDR3 totals 14 residues. Trimming took 8 bases from V and 5 from J; bases not matched to a gene: 8. CDR3 protein: CASGTGQGVYGYTF. As DNA, the CDR3 is TGTGCCAGCGGTACTGGACAGGGGGTATATGGCTACACCTTC.

This clone was detected many times. This rearrangement joins TRBV29-1 to TRBJ2-3; D may be TRBD1 (5 bases). Germline-derived CDR1 and CDR2 are SQVTM and ANQGSEA. The length of the CDR3 is 13 residues. V shed 5 bases and J shed 1 base, with 10 bases lying between them. In DNA, the CDR3 is TGCAGCGTTCTGACAGTAGGCACAGATACGCAGTATTTT. The encoded protein is CSVLTVGTDTQYF.

This clone was counted ten times or more. This chain connects TRBV5-1 to TRBJ1-1, with D possibly TRBD1 on 5 matching bases. The CDR3 has 17 residues. Looked up from germline, CDR1 is SGHRS and CDR2 is YFSETQ. Trimming stripped 5 bases from V and 3 bases from J, with 23 bases between. For the CDR3, the DNA is TGCGCCAGCAGACTCCGGGCCAGGGCCTTCGGGGACACTGAAGCTTTCTTT. Amino acids: CASRLRARAFGDTEAFF.

This clone was seen repeatedly, ten times or more. CDR3 in DNA: TGTGCCAGCAGGGTACAGGGGGGTAACACTGAAGCTTTCTTT. Protein sequence: CASRVQGGNTEAFF. This rearrangement joins TRBV27 to TRBJ1-1; 8 bases are a match to TRBD1. The J segment lost 2 bases and the V segment lost 6 bases, leaving 5 bases of the junction unmatched. CDR3 length equals 14 residues. From germline, CDR1 is MNHEY and CDR2 SMNVEV (reference sequence).

This clone has ten or more counts. The chain is built from TRBV10-2 and TRBJ2-3, with D possibly TRBD2 on 5 matching bases. Looked up from germline, CDR1 is WSHSY and CDR2 is SAAADI. Trimming took 8 bases from V and 3 from J, leaving 9 bases between them. The CDR3 loop spans 12 amino acids. CDR3: CASGSGTDTQYF. CDR3 bases: TGCGCCAGCGGGAGTGGTACAGATACGCAGTATTTT.

This clone was seen only a few times. This sequence joins TRBV20-1 and TRBJ1-1; 10 bases line up with TRBD1. CDR1 DFQATT and CDR2 SNEGSKA come from the germline V gene (reference sequence). The CDR3 is made up of 16 amino acids. V shed 3 bases and J 4 bases; nucleotides not matched to a gene: 11. CDR3 sequence (DNA): TGCAGTGCTAGTGAGCTTGGGACAGGGGATTTCACTGAAGCTTTCTTT. This codes for CSASELGTGDFTEAFF.